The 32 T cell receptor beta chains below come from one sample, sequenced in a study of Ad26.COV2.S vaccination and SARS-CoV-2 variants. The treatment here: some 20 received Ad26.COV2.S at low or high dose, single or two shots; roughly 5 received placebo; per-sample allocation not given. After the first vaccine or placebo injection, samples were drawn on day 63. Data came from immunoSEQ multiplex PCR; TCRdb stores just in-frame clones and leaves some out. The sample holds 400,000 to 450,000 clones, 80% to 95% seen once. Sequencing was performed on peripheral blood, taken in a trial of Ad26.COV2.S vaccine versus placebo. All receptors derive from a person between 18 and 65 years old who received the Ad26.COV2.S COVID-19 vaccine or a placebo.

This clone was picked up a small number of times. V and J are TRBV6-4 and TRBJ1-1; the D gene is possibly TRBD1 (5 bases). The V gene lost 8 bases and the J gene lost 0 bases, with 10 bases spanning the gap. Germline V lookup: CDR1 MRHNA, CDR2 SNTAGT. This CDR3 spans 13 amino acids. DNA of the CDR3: TGTGCCAGCGGGGGTAATATGAACACTGAAGCTTTCTTT. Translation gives CASGGNMNTEAFF.

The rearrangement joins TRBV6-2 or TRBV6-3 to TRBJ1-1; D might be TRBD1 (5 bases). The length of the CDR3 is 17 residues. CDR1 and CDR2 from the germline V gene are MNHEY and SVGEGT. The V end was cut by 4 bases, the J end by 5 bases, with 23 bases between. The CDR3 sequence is CASSSSLGRSWGTEAFF. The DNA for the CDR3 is TGTGCCAGCAGTTCGTCCTTGGGACGCTCGTGGGGGACTGAAGCTTTCTTT.

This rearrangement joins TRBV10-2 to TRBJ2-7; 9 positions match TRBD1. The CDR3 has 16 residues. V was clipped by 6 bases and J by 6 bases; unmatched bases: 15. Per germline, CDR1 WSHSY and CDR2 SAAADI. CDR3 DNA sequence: TGCGCCAGCAGGGACCGCCAAGGACAGGGGTCTCGCGAGCAGTACTTC. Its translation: CASRDRQGQGSREQYF.

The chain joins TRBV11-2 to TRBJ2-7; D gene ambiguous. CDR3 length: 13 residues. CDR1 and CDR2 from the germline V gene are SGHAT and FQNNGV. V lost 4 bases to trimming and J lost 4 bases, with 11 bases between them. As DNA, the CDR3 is TGTGCCAGCAGCTCCCCGTCCCGTTACGAGCAGTACTTC. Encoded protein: CASSSPSRYEQYF.

The CDR3 loop reads CASSILGQQFF. CDR3 nucleotide sequence: TGTGCCAGCAGCATCCTAGGCCAGCAGTTCTTC. The V call is TRBV7-2, the J call TRBJ2-1; D gene ambiguous. The CDR3 runs 11 residues. CDR1 SGHTA and CDR2 FQGNSA come from the germline V gene. The germline V and J ends were trimmed by 5 bases and 11 bases, with 10 bases remaining between them.

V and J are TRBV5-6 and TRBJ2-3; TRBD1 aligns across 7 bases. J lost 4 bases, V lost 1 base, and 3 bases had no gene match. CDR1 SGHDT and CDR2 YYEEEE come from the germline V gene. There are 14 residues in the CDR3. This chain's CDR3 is CASSLNRGADTQYF. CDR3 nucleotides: TGTGCCAGCAGCTTGAACAGGGGCGCAGATACGCAGTATTTT.

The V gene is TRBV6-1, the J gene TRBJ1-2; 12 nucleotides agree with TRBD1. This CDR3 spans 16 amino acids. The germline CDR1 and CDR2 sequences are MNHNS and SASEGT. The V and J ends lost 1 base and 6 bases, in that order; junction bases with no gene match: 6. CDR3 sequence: CASSEGGTGGGDGYTF. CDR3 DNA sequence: TGTGCCAGCAGTGAAGGAGGGACAGGGGGCGGGGATGGCTACACCTTC.

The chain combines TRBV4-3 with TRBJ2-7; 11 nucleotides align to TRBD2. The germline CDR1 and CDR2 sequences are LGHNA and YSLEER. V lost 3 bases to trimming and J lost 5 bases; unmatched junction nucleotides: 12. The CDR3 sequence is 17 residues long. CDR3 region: CASSHVLSGGALDEQYF. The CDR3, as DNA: TGCGCCAGCAGCCACGTACTTAGCGGGGGGGCCTTAGACGAGCAGTACTTC.

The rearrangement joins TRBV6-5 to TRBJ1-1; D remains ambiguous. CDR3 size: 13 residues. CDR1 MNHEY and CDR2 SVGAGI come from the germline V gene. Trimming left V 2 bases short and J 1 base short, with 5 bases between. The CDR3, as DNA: TGTGCCAGCAGTTACCGGTCGAACACTGAAGCTTTCTTT. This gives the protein CASSYRSNTEAFF.

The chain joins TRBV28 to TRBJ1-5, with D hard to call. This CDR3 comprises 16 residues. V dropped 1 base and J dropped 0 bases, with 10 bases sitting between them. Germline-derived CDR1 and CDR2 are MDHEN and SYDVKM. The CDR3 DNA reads TGTGCCAGCAGTTTATCTCATGTCCTTAGCAATCAGCCCCAGCATTTT. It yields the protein CASSLSHVLSNQPQHF.

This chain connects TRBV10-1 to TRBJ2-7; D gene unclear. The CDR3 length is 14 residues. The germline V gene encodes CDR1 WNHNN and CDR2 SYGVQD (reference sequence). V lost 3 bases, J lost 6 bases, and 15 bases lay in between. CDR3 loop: CASSDWGSPPEQYF. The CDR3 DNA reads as TGCGCCAGCAGTGATTGGGGTTCTCCCCCCGAGCAGTACTTC.

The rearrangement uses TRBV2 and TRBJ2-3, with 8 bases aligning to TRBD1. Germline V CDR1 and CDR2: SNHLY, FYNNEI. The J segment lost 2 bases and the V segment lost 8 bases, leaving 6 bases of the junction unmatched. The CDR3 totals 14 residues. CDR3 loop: CASGTGENTDTQYF. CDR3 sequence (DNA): TGTGCCAGCGGGACAGGCGAAAACACAGATACGCAGTATTTT. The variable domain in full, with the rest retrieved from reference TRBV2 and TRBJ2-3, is EPEVTQTPSHQVTQMGQEVILRCVPISNHLYFYWYRQILGQKVEFLVSFYNNEISEKSEIFDDQFSVERPDGSNFTLKIRSTKLEDSAMYFCASGTGENTDTQYFGPGTRLTVL.

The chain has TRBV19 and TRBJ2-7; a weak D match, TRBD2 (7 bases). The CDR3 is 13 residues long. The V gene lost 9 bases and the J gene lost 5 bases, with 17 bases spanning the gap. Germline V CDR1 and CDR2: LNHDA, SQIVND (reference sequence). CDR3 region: CASTTGGDDEQYF. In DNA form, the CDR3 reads TGTGCCAGCACCACGGGGGGCGATGACGAGCAGTACTTC.

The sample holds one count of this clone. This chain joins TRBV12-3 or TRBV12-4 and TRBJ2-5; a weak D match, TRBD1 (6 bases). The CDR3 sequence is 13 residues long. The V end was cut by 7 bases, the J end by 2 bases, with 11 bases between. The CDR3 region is CASTRDKQETQYF. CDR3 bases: TGTGCCAGCACCCGGGACAAACAAGAGACCCAGTACTTC.

The CDR3 DNA sequence: TGTGCCAGCAGTTTTTTGGACTCCTACGAGCAGTACTTC. Protein sequence: CASSFLDSYEQYF. V and J are TRBV27 and TRBJ2-7, with no clear D. The CDR3 runs 13 residues. Trimming took off 3 bases at V and 0 bases at J, with 6 bases between the two ends. From germline, CDR1 is MNHEY and CDR2 SMNVEV (reference sequence).

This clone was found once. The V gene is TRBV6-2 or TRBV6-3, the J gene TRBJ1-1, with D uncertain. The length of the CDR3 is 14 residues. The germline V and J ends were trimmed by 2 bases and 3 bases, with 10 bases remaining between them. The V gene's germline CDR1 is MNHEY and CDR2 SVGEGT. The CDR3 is CASSYTGTDTEAFF. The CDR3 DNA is TGTGCCAGCAGTTACACCGGAACAGACACTGAAGCTTTCTTT.

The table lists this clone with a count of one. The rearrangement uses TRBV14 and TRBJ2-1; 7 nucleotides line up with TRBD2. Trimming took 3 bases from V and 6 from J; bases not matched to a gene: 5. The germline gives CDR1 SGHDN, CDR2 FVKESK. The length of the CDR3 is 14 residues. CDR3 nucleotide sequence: TGTGCCAGCAGCCAGGCGGGGGTAACCAATGAGCAGTTCTTC. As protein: CASSQAGVTNEQFF.

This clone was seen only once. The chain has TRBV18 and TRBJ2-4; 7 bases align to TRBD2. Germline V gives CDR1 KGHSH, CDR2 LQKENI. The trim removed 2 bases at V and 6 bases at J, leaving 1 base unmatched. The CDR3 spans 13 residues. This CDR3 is CASSPGEGNIQYF. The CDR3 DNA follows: TGTGCCAGCTCACCAGGGGAGGGAAACATTCAGTACTTC.

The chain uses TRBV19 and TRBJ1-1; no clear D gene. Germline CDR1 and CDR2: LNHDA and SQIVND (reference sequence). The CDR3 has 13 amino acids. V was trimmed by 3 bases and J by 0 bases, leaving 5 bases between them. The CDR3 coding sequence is TGTGCCAGTAGTATTAGAGTGAACACTGAAGCTTTCTTT. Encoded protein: CASSIRVNTEAFF.

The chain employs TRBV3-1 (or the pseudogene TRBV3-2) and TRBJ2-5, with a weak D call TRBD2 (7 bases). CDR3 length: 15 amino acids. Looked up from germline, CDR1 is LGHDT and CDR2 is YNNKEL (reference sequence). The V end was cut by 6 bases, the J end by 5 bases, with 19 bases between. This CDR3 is CASRRGRTRTETQYF. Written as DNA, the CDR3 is TGTGCCAGCAGACGGGGGCGGACTAGAACCGAGACCCAGTACTTC.

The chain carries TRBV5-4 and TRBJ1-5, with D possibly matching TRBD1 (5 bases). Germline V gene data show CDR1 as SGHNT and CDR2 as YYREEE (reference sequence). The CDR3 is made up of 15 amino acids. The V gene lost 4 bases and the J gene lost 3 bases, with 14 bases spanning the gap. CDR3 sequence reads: CASSRGSLSNQPQHF. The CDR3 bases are TGTGCCAGCAGCCGGGGGTCATTGTCCAATCAGCCCCAGCATTTT.

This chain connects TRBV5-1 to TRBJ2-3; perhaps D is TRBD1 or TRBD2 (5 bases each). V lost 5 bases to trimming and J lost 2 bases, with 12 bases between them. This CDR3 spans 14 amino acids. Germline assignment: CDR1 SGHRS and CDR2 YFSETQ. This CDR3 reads CASRRGYTTDTQYF. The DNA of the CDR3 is TGCGCCAGCAGGAGGGGCTACACCACAGATACGCAGTATTTT.

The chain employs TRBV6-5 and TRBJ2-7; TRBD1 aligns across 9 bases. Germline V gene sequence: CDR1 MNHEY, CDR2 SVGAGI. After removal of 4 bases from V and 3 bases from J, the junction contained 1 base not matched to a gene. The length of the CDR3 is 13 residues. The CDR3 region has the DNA TGTGCCAGCAGTTCGGGACAGGGCTACGAGCAGTACTTC. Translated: CASSSGQGYEQYF.

CDR3 protein: CASSFSDPAYEQYF. The CDR3, as DNA: TGTGCCAGTAGTTTTTCAGATCCAGCCTACGAGCAGTACTTC. The chain combines TRBV19 with TRBJ2-7; no clear D gene. This CDR3 spans 14 amino acids. Trimming removed 5 bases from V and 2 bases from J, with 13 bases in between. The germline V gene has CDR1 LNHDA and CDR2 SQIVND (reference sequence).

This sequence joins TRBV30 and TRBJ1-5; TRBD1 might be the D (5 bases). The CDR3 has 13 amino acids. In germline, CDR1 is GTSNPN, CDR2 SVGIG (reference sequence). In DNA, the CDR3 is TGTGCTTCTGATAAAGGGGGCAATCAGCCCCAGCATTTT. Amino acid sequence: CASDKGGNQPQHF.

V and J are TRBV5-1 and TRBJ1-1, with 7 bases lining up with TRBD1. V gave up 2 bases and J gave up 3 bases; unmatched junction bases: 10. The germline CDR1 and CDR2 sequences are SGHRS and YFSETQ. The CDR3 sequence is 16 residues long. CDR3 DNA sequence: TGCGCCAGCAGCTTACGACAGGGAGCCTGGGACACTGAAGCTTTCTTT. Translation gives CASSLRQGAWDTEAFF.

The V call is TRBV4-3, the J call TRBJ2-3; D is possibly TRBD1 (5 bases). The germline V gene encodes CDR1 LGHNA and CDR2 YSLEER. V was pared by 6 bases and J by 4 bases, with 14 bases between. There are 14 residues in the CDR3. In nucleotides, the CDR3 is TGCGCCAGCAGTCAGGGTGGCGTGGCAGATACGCAGTATTTT. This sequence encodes CASSQGGVADTQYF.

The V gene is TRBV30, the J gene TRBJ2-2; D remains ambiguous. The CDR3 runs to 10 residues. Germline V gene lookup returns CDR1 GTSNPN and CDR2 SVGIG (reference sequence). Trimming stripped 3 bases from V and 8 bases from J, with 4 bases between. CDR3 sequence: CAWSAGELFF. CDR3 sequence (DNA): TGTGCCTGGAGCGCGGGGGAGCTGTTTTTT.

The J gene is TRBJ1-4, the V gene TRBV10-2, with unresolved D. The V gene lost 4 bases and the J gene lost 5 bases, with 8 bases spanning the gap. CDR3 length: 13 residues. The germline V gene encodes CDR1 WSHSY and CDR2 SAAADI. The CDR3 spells CASSGTVNEKLFF. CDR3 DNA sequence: TGCGCCAGCAGTGGGACGGTGAATGAAAAACTGTTTTTT.

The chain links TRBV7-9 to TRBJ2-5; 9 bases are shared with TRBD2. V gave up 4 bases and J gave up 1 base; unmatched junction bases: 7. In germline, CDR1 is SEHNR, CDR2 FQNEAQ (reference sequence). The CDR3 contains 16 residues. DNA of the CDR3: TGTGCCAGCAGCTCGATGGGCGGGGGGGCCCAAGAGACCCAGTACTTC. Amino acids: CASSSMGGGAQETQYF. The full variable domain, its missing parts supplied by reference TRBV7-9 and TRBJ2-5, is DTGVSQNPRHKITKRGQNVTFRCDPISEHNRLYWYRQTLGQGPEFLTYFQNEAQLEKSRLLSDRFSAERPKGSFSTLEIQRTEQGDSAMYLCASSSMGGGAQETQYFGPGTRLLVL.

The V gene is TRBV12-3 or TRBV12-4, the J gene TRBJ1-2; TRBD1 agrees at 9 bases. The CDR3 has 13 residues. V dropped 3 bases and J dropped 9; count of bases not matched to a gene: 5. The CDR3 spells CASSFLGQGSYTF. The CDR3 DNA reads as TGTGCCAGCAGTTTCCTGGGACAGGGAAGCTACACCTTC.

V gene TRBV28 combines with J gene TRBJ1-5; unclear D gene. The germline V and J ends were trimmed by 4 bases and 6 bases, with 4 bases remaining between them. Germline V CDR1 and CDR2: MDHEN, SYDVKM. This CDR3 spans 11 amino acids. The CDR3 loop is CASSSSQPQHF. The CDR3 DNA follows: TGTGCCAGCAGTTCTAGTCAGCCCCAGCATTTT. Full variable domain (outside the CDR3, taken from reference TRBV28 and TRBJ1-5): DVKVTQSSRYLVKRTGEKVFLECVQDMDHENMFWYRQDPGLGLRLIYFSYDVKMKEKGDIPEGYSVSREKKERFSLILESASTNQTSMYLCASSSSQPQHFGDGTRLSIL.